The entry below gives a single T cell receptor (beta chain) sequence along with its context. Its specificity is unknown. TCRdb passed the reads through MiXCR, listing each CDR3 protein once. The data hold around 450,000 distinct CDR3 sequences, with roughly a third observed a single time. The data originate from a study of T cell repertoires in cytomegalovirus infection. Regarding the study as a whole: There were HLA-C-restricted CMV-specific TCR beta clonotypes dominating the ex vivo response.

Per germline, CDR1 SGHKS and CDR2 YYEKEE (reference sequence). This CDR3 has 13 residues. Trimming cost V 9 bases and J 9 bases, with 21 bases left between them. This receptor was taken from a human donor in good health (CMV status not recorded). Some clones in this sample may be carry-over from other donors' samples. The rearrangement uses TRBV5-5 and TRBJ1-1; D uncertain. Sequenced material: PBMCs. For the CDR3, the DNA is TGTGCCACCCTACCCGAGGGAGCGCTGAAAGCTTTCTTT. The encoded protein is CATLPEGALKAFF.